These 26 T cell receptor beta chains were sequenced from one sample in a study of CD8 T cells in ankylosing spondylitis. From the 5' RACE reads, TCRdb called clonotypes with MiXCR, one entry per CDR3 protein. The data hold some 180,000 distinct CDR3 sequences, with 15% to 20% observed a single time. Sequenced input: blood, either unsorted or a sorted T cell fraction (not recorded which). The receptors here all came from a male donor under 30 with ankylosing spondylitis or in good health (not recorded which).

This clonotype was counted ten times or more. This chain connects TRBV12-3 or TRBV12-4 to TRBJ2-5; the match to TRBD2 covers 12 bases. The CDR3 length is 14 residues. V was clipped by 6 bases and J by 1 base; unmatched bases: 0. DNA for the CDR3: TGTGCCAGCAGGACTAGCGGGAGCCAAGAGACCCAGTACTTC. Its translation: CASRTSGSQETQYF.

This clonotype came up many times. The J gene is TRBJ2-1, the V gene TRBV27, with 8 bases matching TRBD2. Trimming took 2 bases from V and 5 from J; bases not matched to a gene: 5. The germline V gene has CDR1 MNHEY and CDR2 SMNVEV (reference sequence). CDR3 length equals 15 residues. The CDR3 loop is CASSLAGLGNNEQFF. The CDR3 bases are TGTGCCAGCAGTTTAGCGGGACTAGGAAACAATGAGCAGTTCTTC.

This clonotype was recorded many times. This chain joins TRBV5-1 and TRBJ2-6, with 7 bases that match TRBD2. This CDR3 has 16 residues. The trim removed 4 bases at V and 3 bases at J, leaving 7 bases unmatched. The germline gives CDR1 SGHRS, CDR2 YFSETQ. The CDR3 sequence: CASSPATGGGANVLTF. The CDR3 bases are TGCGCCAGCAGCCCGGCGACGGGGGGTGGGGCCAACGTCCTGACTTTC.

This clonotype was seen ten or more times. This chain uses TRBV27 with TRBJ2-1; 10 bases map to TRBD2. CDR1 and CDR2 from the germline V gene are MNHEY and SMNVEV (reference sequence). The CDR3 has 14 amino acids. V was pared by 3 bases and J by 6 bases, with 2 bases of the junction left unmatched. CDR3 in amino acids: CASSFTSGTNEQFF. For the CDR3, the DNA is TGTGCCAGCAGTTTCACTAGCGGGACCAATGAGCAGTTCTTC.

This clonotype was recorded at least ten times. The CDR3 here is CASSLGRGLGEQYF. Written as DNA, the CDR3 is TGTGCCAGCAGCTTGGGCCGGGGCCTCGGAGAGCAGTACTTC. The chain couples TRBV5-6 to TRBJ2-7; D is possibly TRBD1 or TRBD2 (5 bases each). Trimming took 0 bases from V and 7 from J, leaving 14 bases between them. The CDR3 spans 14 residues. The germline gives CDR1 SGHDT, CDR2 YYEEEE.

In this sample, this clonotype turned up a few times. The chain employs TRBV20-1 and TRBJ1-5; TRBD1 agrees at 10 bases. This CDR3 comprises 15 residues. Germline V gene data show CDR1 as DFQATT and CDR2 as SNEGSKA (reference sequence). The V segment lost 5 bases and the J segment 4 bases; nucleotides outside the gene matches: 8. As DNA, the CDR3 is TGCAGTGCTGGTGACGGGACAGGGGCAAATCAGCCCCAGCATTTT. Amino acids: CSAGDGTGANQPQHF.

This clonotype was seen repeatedly, ten times or more. This chain joins TRBV12-3 or TRBV12-4 and TRBJ2-3; 10 bases agree with TRBD1. CDR3 size: 20 residues. V lost 5 bases, J lost 0 bases, and 17 bases stayed unmatched. CDR3 nucleotides: TGTGCCAGCAGTGTCAGACAGGGGGCGAATCCCCGCCCTAGCACAGATACGCAGTATTTT. Amino acids: CASSVRQGANPRPSTDTQYF.

This chain uses TRBV11-2 with TRBJ2-7, with TRBD2 matching over 11 bases. The CDR3 contains 15 residues. The V segment lost 6 bases and the J segment 0 bases; nucleotides outside the gene matches: 4. Germline V gene sequence: CDR1 SGHAT, CDR2 FQNNGV. The chain's CDR3 is CASSLAGGSSYEQYV. CDR3 in DNA: TGTGCCAGCAGTCTAGCGGGAGGCAGCTCCTACGAGCAGTACGTC.

This clonotype showed up many times. The chain carries TRBV20-1 and TRBJ1-1, with D possibly being TRBD1 (5 bases). Germline V lookup: CDR1 DFQATT, CDR2 SNEGSKA (reference sequence). CDR3 size: 13 residues. Trimming pared 0 bases from V and 5 bases from J, leaving 10 bases between. The CDR3 here is CSARDGGGTEAFF. CDR3 in DNA: TGCAGTGCTAGAGATGGGGGTGGGACTGAAGCTTTCTTT.

This clonotype was seen ten or more times. This chain connects TRBV5-1 to TRBJ2-7; possibly TRBD1 for D (6 bases). Germline lookup yields CDR1 SGHRS and CDR2 YFSETQ. V was clipped by 0 bases and J by 2 bases, with 12 bases between them. CDR3 length: 15 residues. The CDR3 spells CASSLARGETYEQYF. The CDR3 DNA reads TGCGCCAGCAGCTTGGCCAGGGGCGAAACCTACGAGCAGTACTTC.

Many counts were recorded for this clonotype. The chain links TRBV3-1 to TRBJ1-1, with 8 bases identical to TRBD1. The V and J ends lost 6 bases and 5 bases, in that order; junction bases with no gene match: 11. The CDR3 sequence is 15 residues long. Germline CDR1 LGHDT, CDR2 YNNKEL (reference sequence). The CDR3 nucleotides are TGTGCCAGCAGAAACCTTTTAACAGGGGGAACTGAAGCTTTCTTT. It translates to CASRNLLTGGTEAFF.

This clonotype occurred many times. The chain has TRBV12-3 or TRBV12-4 and TRBJ2-5; 10 bases are shared with TRBD2. The CDR3 consists of 19 residues. The junction had 14 bases not matched to a gene; V was cut back by 2 bases and J by 2 bases. The CDR3 region has the DNA TGTGCCAGCAGTTTAATCGCAGGACTAGCGGAGCCTCCTCAAGAGACCCAGTACTTC. It encodes CASSLIAGLAEPPQETQYF.

This clonotype was detected ten times or more. J is TRBJ2-7 and V is TRBV4-2; D perhaps matches TRBD2 (5 bases). CDR1 is LGHNA and CDR2 is YNFKEQ in the germline V gene. The CDR3 covers 14 residues. Trimming took off 0 bases at V and 3 bases at J, with 9 bases between the two ends. CDR3 coding DNA: TGTGCCAGCAGCCAAGACACGGGAAACTACGAGCAGTACTTC. Its translation is CASSQDTGNYEQYF.

About this clonotype itself: This may arise from a read error, as a much more abundant clone is one base away. The gene calls are TRBV29-1 and TRBJ2-1; D call uncertain. From germline, CDR1 is SQVTM and CDR2 ANQGSEA. The CDR3 runs to 13 residues. The CDR3 DNA reads TGCAGCGTTGAAGCCCAGGTAGCACATGAGCGGTTCTTC. Its translation is CSVEAQVAHERFF.

This clonotype has at least ten counts. The CDR3 coding sequence is TGTGCCATCAGCCCTCGGACAGGGTCGAATGAGCAGTTCTTC. It encodes CAISPRTGSNEQFF. The chain uses TRBV10-3 and TRBJ2-1; 8 positions agree with TRBD1. The V gene's germline CDR1 is ENHRY and CDR2 SYGVKD. V trimming: 6 bases; J trimming: 7 bases; junction bases outside the gene matches: 8. The CDR3 covers 14 residues.

This chain links TRBV20-1 with TRBJ2-1, with TRBD2 identical over 10 bases. The V gene end was trimmed by 3 bases and the J gene end by 0 bases; junction bases not matched to a gene: 8. Germline CDR1 DFQATT, CDR2 SNEGSKA (reference sequence). CDR3 length equals 17 residues. The CDR3 sequence: CSARWLAGAGSYNEQFF. CDR3 nucleotides: TGCAGTGCTAGGTGGCTAGCGGGAGCCGGCTCCTACAATGAGCAGTTCTTC.

This clonotype has at least ten counts. The chain recombines TRBV4-1 with TRBJ1-2; a possible D gene is TRBD1 (5 bases). Germline CDR1 is MGHRA and CDR2 is YSYEKL. The CDR3 length is 13 residues. Trimming shortened V by 1 base and J by 5 bases, and 8 bases separated the two germline ends. CDR3 in DNA: TGCGCCAGCAGCCAAGGTGGGGGGTATGGCTACACCTTC. The encoded protein is CASSQGGGYGYTF.

This clonotype came up many times. The rearrangement links TRBV5-1 to TRBJ2-5; TRBD1 aligns across 12 bases. The ends lost 5 bases at V and 5 bases at J; junction bases unmatched: 7. Per germline, CDR1 SGHRS and CDR2 YFSETQ. This CDR3 contains 15 residues. As DNA, the CDR3 is TGCGCCAGCAGATGGGGACAGGGGGCCGGGGAGACCCAGTACTTC. Its translation: CASRWGQGAGETQYF.

The rearrangement links TRBV10-3 to TRBJ2-7; 7 nucleotides match TRBD2. The CDR3 extends over 17 amino acids. Trimming took 6 bases from V and 2 from J; bases not matched to a gene: 16. Germline loops: CDR1 ENHRY, CDR2 SYGVKD. The CDR3 DNA reads TGTGCCATCAGCCGTGGAGGAAGCGGGACTCTAGCCTACGAGCAGTACGTC. Protein product: CAISRGGSGTLAYEQYV.

The chain joins TRBV18 to TRBJ2-5; 9 bases match TRBD2. Germline-derived CDR1 and CDR2 are KGHSH and LQKENI. J lost 2 bases, V lost 1 base, and 2 bases had no gene match. CDR3 length: 15 amino acids. The DNA of the CDR3 is TGTGCCAGCTCACCACTAGCGGGAGTGCAAGAGACCCAGTACTTC. The encoded protein is CASSPLAGVQETQYF.

This clonotype showed up many times. CDR3: CASSQQSGQITDTQYF. The CDR3 region has the DNA TGCGCCAGCAGCCAACAATCGGGACAGATCACAGATACGCAGTATTTT. This chain joins TRBV4-1 and TRBJ2-3; TRBD1 agrees at 7 bases. Losses at the gene ends were 2 bases for V and 2 bases for J; bases not matched to a gene: 7. The CDR3 is 16 amino acids. CDR1 and CDR2 (germline): MGHRA, YSYEKL.

Many counts were recorded for this clonotype. This chain links TRBV10-2 with TRBJ2-3, with D unclear. CDR1 and CDR2 from the germline V gene are WSHSY and SAAADI. Trimming pared 2 bases from V and 6 bases from J, leaving 12 bases between. The CDR3 has 14 residues. The CDR3 spells CASSETSSSDTQYF. In DNA form, the CDR3 reads TGCGCCAGCAGTGAGACGTCGTCATCGGATACGCAGTATTTT.

The rearrangement uses TRBV7-7 and TRBJ2-3; D is unresolved. Germline CDR1 and CDR2: SSHAT and FNYEAQ (reference sequence). The CDR3 extends over 14 amino acids. V was trimmed by 5 bases and J by 0 bases, leaving 9 bases between them. The CDR3, as DNA: TGTGCCAGCAGCCGAGAGCACAGCACAGATACGCAGTATTTT. Translating it yields CASSREHSTDTQYF.

The table lists this clonotype with many counts. The V and J genes are TRBV14 and TRBJ2-1; D possibly corresponds to TRBD2 (6 bases). The CDR3 runs 17 residues. Germline V lookup: CDR1 SGHDN, CDR2 FVKESK. V lost 1 base and J lost 8, with 21 bases in between. CDR3 DNA sequence: TGTGCCAGCAGCCAAGTAGCGGCAGGGCTTTCCAAAGATGAGCAGTTCTTC. It codes for CASSQVAAGLSKDEQFF.

The table lists this clonotype with many counts. The chain joins TRBV6-5 to TRBJ2-2; D possibly corresponds to TRBD1 (5 bases). The CDR3 contains 15 residues. The germline V and J ends were trimmed by 2 bases and 5 bases, with 12 bases remaining between them. Germline V gene sequence: CDR1 MNHEY, CDR2 SVGAGI. In DNA form, the CDR3 reads TGTGCCAGCAGTTACGTCGGACATACAACCGGGGAGCTGTTTTTT. Protein: CASSYVGHTTGELFF.

The chain employs TRBV9 and TRBJ2-7; 7 bases match TRBD1. Per germline, CDR1 SGDLS and CDR2 YYNGEE. V trimming: 2 bases; J trimming: 2 bases; junction bases outside the gene matches: 7. The CDR3 runs to 15 residues. CDR3 nucleotides: TGTGCCAGCAGCGTTACCGGGACAGCTACCTACGAGCAGTACTTC. Protein product: CASSVTGTATYEQYF. Full variable domain (rest looked up from reference TRBV9 and TRBJ2-7): DSGVTQTPKHLITATGQRVTLRCSPRSGDLSVYWYQQSLDQGLQFLIQYYNGEERAKGNILERFSAQQFPDLHSELNLSSLELGDSALYFCASSVTGTATYEQYFGPGTRLTVT.